Sequencing of this T cell receptor beta chain was carried out in a study of blood T cell repertoires in COVID-19. With 1 base clipped from V and 0 bases from J, the junction kept 6 bases outside the gene matches. The CDR3 length is 17 residues. Per germline, CDR1 GTSNPN and CDR2 SVGIG (reference sequence). Some clones are missing from TCRdb's copy, which holds only in-frame ones; the method was immunoSEQ multiplex PCR. Of 200,000 to 300,000 clones listed, about 88% were seen once; the top ten hold approximately 5.1%. Specimen: peripheral blood. This clonotype was obtained from a woman between 55 and 75 years old with COVID-19, enrolled during active disease. The J gene is TRBJ2-1, the V gene TRBV30; 10 bases line up with TRBD2. CDR3 in DNA: TGTGCCTGGAGTGGGACTAGCGGAGGGAGCTCCTACAATGAGCAGTTCTTC. Translated, it gives CAWSGTSGGSSYNEQFF.